This TCR beta chain was identified during a study of cytomegalovirus exposure and HLA in healthy donors. Comment on this clone: Its antigen remains unidentified.

General study points: A missense DCLRE1C variant was associated with V- and J-gene trimming of TCR beta chains in a later analysis, and an independent cohort replicated the association.

CDR3 length: 13 amino acids. V lost 7 bases to trimming and J lost 0 bases, with 9 bases between them. Germline CDR1 reads WNHNN; CDR2 reads SYGVQD (reference sequence). Primers included in the PCR were 60 Vbeta and 13 Jbeta primers. Libraries were prepared by immunoSEQ multiplex PCR; TCRdb keeps only in-frame clonotypes and omits some of them. The sample lists roughly 88,000 clones; over 60% were seen once. The TCR comes from a man aged 25 to 45 in good health and CMV-seropositive. Sequences were obtained from PBMCs. V gene TRBV10-1 combines with J gene TRBJ1-1, with D unclear. CDR3 sequence: CASTQALNTEAFF. DNA for the CDR3: TGCGCCAGCACCCAGGCCCTGAACACTGAAGCTTTCTTT.